This note documents a single T cell receptor (beta chain) sequence. The target antigen is unknown. The data stem from a study of yellow fever vaccine responses in identical twins. Study findings and constraints: Twins reportedly appeared to share part of their vaccine T cell response while keeping part individual.

TCRdb processed the RT-PCR reads anew with MiXCR; each CDR3 protein has one entry. The sample has approximately 16,000 distinct CDR3 sequences, 82% seen once. Germline V gene lookup returns CDR1 KGHDR and CDR2 SFDVKD. V dropped 3 bases and J dropped 2 bases, with 11 bases sitting between them. This CDR3 spans 15 amino acids. This TCR was recovered from a woman aged 18-29 years who received the yellow fever vaccine. The rearrangement joins TRBV24-1 to TRBJ2-3, with D tentatively TRBD1 (6 bases). This sample comprised T cells from blood (PBMCs), unsorted or a sorted subset (not recorded which), obtained before or after yellow fever vaccination (not recorded which). The CDR3 region has the DNA TGTGCCACCAGTGATCTTCGGACAGACACAGATACGCAGTATTTT. It specifies CATSDLRTDTDTQYF.